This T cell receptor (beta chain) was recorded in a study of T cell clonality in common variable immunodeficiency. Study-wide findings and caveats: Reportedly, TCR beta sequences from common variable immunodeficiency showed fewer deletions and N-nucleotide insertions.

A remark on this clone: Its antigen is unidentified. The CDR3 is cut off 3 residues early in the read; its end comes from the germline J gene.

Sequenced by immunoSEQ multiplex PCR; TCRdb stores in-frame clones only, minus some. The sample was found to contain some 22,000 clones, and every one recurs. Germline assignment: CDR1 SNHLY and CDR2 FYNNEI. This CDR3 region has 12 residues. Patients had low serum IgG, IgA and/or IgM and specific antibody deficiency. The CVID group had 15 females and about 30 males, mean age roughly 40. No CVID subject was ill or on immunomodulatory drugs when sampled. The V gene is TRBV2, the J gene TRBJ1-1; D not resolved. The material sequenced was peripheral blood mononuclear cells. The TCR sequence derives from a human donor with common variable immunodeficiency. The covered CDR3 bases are TGTGCCAGCAGTGACCGCAACAGAGAA. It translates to CASSDRNRE. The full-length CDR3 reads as CASSDRNREAFF.